What follows describes a single TCR beta chain. The sample originates from a study of T cell changes during pregnancy in multiple sclerosis. The V gene lost 0 bases and the J gene lost 0 bases, with 9 bases spanning the gap. The CDR3 is 15 amino acids. Germline V gives CDR1 SQVTM, CDR2 ANQGSEA. Profiled with immunoSEQ multiplex PCR; TCRdb holds only in-frame clones, not every one. The sample consists of about 130,000 clones, 95% to 98% of them appearing once. The rearrangement uses TRBV29-1 and TRBJ2-1; D unclear. The starting material was peripheral blood, obtained after pregnancy. The TCR sequence derives from a female donor with multiple sclerosis, enrolled in a pregnancy study. This CDR3 reads CSVEDKMSSYNEQFF. CDR3 sequence (DNA): TGCAGCGTTGAAGATAAAATGAGCTCCTACAATGAGCAGTTCTTC.